The clone carrying this T cell receptor beta chain turned up a few times. Quantitative 5'-RACE with molecular barcodes was used to make the TCR beta libraries. TCRdb recomputed calls from the 5' RACE reads with MiXCR, one row per CDR3 protein. There are under 250,000 distinct CDR3 sequences in the sample; 32% occur only once, and 3.5% to 4.5% lies in the top ten. Germline loops: CDR1 SGHRS, CDR2 YFSETQ. V lost 5 bases, J lost 1 base, and 11 bases lay in between. The CDR3 covers 14 residues. The sample belongs to a study of CD8 T cells in ankylosing spondylitis. The sequence came from a male donor with ankylosing spondylitis or in good health (not recorded which). The chain couples TRBV5-1 to TRBJ2-3; D assignment may be TRBD1 or TRBD2 (5 bases each). The sequenced sample consisted of blood, either unsorted or a sorted T cell fraction (not recorded which). This CDR3 is CASSEGWGTDTQYF. The CDR3 nucleotides are TGCGCCAGCAGTGAGGGGTGGGGCACAGATACGCAGTATTTT. The full variable domain, completed using reference TRBV5-1 and TRBJ2-3, is KAGVTQTPRYLIKTRGQQVTLSCSPISGHRSVSWYQQTPGQGLQFLFEYFSETQRNKGNFPGRFSGRQFSNSRSEMNVSTLELGDSALYLCASSEGWGTDTQYFGPGTRLTVL.